This record covers a single T cell receptor (beta chain). Its specificity is not known. V gave up 6 bases and J gave up 1 base, with 13 bases separating them. The CDR3 runs 14 residues. CDR1 is MGHDK and CDR2 is SYGVNS in the germline V gene. TCRdb re-analysed the 5' RACE reads in MiXCR, keeping a single row per CDR3 protein. Seen here are about 42,000 distinct CDR3 sequences, 30% observed once, and the top ten hold about 4%. Study-wide results and limits: In terms of TCR gene usage, tumor memory CD4+ T cells clustered together with blood and lymph node memory CD4+ cells, as well as with lymph node naive CD4+ cells. Whole repertoires were not studied in the larger cohort, only one V-J beta rearrangement. Tumor Treg TCRs overlapped most with tumor naive CD4+ cells.

The TCR comes from a female donor with breast cancer. The rearrangement links TRBV25-1 to TRBJ2-7; maybe TRBD2 (5 bases). Material: tumor-infiltrating memory CD4+ T cells sorted from the breast tumor. As to subset: memory CD4+ T cells, CD4+CD45RO+CD25-. DNA for the CDR3: TGTGCCAGCAGACCCTCGGGATTTTCCTACGAGCAGTACTTC. Translated: CASRPSGFSYEQYF.